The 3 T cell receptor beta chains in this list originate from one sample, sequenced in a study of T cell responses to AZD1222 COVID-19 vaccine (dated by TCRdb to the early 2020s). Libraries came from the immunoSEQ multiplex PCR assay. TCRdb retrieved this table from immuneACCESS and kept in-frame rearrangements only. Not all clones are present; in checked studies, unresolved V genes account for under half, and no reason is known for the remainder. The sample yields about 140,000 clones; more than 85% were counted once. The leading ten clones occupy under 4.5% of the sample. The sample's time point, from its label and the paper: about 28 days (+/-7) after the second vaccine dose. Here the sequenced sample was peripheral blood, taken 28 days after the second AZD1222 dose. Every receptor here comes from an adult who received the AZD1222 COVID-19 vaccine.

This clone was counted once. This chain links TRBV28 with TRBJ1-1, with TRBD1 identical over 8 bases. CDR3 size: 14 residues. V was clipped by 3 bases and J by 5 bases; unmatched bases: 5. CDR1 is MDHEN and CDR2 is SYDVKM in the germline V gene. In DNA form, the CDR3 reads TGTGCCAGCAGTTTCGGGACAGGCAGGACTGAAGCTTTCTTT. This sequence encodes CASSFGTGRTEAFF.

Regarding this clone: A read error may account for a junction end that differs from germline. The CDR3 here is CASSQDRGGFNKQFF. CDR3 nucleotides: TGTGCCAGCAGCCAAGACAGGGGGGGTTTCAATAAGCAGTTCTTC. This sequence joins TRBV3-1 (or the pseudogene TRBV3-2) and TRBJ2-1, with D perhaps TRBD1 or TRBD2 (7 bases each). Germline CDR1 LGHDT, CDR2 YNNKEL (reference sequence). The CDR3 has 15 residues.

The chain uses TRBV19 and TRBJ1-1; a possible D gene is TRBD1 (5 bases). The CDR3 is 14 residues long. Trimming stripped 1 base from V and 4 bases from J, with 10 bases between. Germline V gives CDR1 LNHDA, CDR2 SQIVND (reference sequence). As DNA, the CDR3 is TGTGCCAGTAGTATAGCGGACGGGGGCACTGAAGCTTTCTTT. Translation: CASSIADGGTEAFF.